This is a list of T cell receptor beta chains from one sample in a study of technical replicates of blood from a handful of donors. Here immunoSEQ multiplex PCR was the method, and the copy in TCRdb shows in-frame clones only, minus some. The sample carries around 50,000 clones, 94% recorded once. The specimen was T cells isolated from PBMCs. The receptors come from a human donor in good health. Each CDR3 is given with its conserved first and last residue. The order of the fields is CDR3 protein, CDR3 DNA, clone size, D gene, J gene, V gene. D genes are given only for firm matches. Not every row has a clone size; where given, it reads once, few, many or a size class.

CDR3: CAISDRVAGNEQFF
DNA: TGTGCCATCAGTGATCGGGTGGCGGGCAATGAGCAGTTCTTC
size: -
D: -
J: TRBJ2-1
V: TRBV10-3

CDR3: CATSTGTSGYNEQFF
DNA: TGTGCCACCAGCACCGGGACTAGCGGTTACAATGAGCAGTTCTTC
size: -
D: TRBD2
J: TRBJ2-1
V: TRBV15

CDR3: CASSARDLYEQYF
DNA: TGTGCCAGCAGCGCCAGGGATCTCTACGAGCAGTACTTC
size: -
D: -
J: TRBJ2-7
V: TRBV7-9

CDR3: CASGTAGTGLPNEKLFF
DNA: TGTGCTAGTGGTACGGCCGGGACAGGGCTCCCTAATGAAAAACTGTTTTTT
size: -
D: TRBD1
J: TRBJ1-4
V: TRBV12-5

CDR3: CASSSGQGQTQYF
DNA: TGTGCCAGCAGCTCTGGACAGGGACAGACCCAGTACTTC
size: -
D: TRBD1
J: TRBJ2-5
V: TRBV7-3

CDR3: CASSVGNMNTEAFF
DNA: TGTGCCAGCAGTGTCGGGAATATGAACACTGAAGCTTTCTTT
size: -
D: -
J: TRBJ1-1
V: TRBV7-8

CDR3: CASTPGLVGETQYF
DNA: TGCGCCAGCACTCCCGGACTGGTCGGAGAGACCCAGTACTTC
size: -
D: -
J: TRBJ2-5
V: TRBV10-2

CDR3: CASSVEGQGGKETQYF
DNA: TGTGCCAGCAGCGTAGAAGGACAGGGCGGAAAGGAGACCCAGTACTTC
size: once
D: TRBD1
J: TRBJ2-5
V: TRBV9

CDR3: CASSVGLAGVSYEQYF
DNA: TGTGCCAGCAGCGTAGGGCTAGCGGGAGTCTCCTACGAGCAGTACTTC
size: -
D: TRBD2
J: TRBJ2-7
V: TRBV9

CDR3: CASSDGTAYEKLFF
DNA: TGTGCCAGCAGCGACGGGACAGCTTATGAAAAACTGTTTTTT
size: -
D: TRBD1
J: TRBJ1-4
V: TRBV9

CDR3: CASSPLSSSGANVLTF
DNA: TGTGCCAGCAGCCCGTTGTCCAGCTCTGGGGCCAACGTCCTGACTTTC
size: -
D: -
J: TRBJ2-6
V: TRBV9

CDR3: CASSSGGGPPTNEKLFF
DNA: TGTGCCAGCAGCTCCGGGGGAGGTCCACCAACTAATGAAAAACTGTTTTTT
size: -
D: -
J: TRBJ1-4
V: TRBV7-6

CDR3: CASSLNGATRYNEQFF
DNA: TGTGCCAGCAGCCTTAATGGGGCGACCCGTTACAATGAGCAGTTCTTC
size: -
D: -
J: TRBJ2-1
V: TRBV7-3

CDR3: CASSPSGRTYLYGYTF
DNA: TGCGCCAGCAGCCCCTCCGGACGGACTTACCTCTATGGCTACACCTTC
size: -
D: -
J: TRBJ1-2
V: TRBV5-1

CDR3: CASSPGQGLYGYTF
DNA: TGTGCCAGCTCACCGGGACAGGGGTTGTATGGCTACACCTTC
size: -
D: TRBD1
J: TRBJ1-2
V: TRBV18

CDR3: CASSPPPRGSGIITDTQYF
DNA: TGTGCCAGCTCACCACCCCCGCGAGGTAGCGGGATAATCACAGATACGCAGTATTTT
size: -
D: TRBD2
J: TRBJ2-3
V: TRBV18

CDR3: CASYGGGAGTGELFF
DNA: TGCGCCAGCTATGGAGGGGGGGCCGGCACCGGGGAGCTGTTTTTT
size: -
D: -
J: TRBJ2-2
V: TRBV5-1

CDR3: CASSLSTSGSTDTQYF
DNA: TGTGCCAGCAGTTTATCGACTAGCGGCAGCACAGATACGCAGTATTTT
size: -
D: TRBD2
J: TRBJ2-3
V: TRBV28

CDR3: CASSPRQGIANYEQYF
DNA: TGTGCCAGCAGCCCCCGACAGGGGATAGCTAACTACGAGCAGTACTTC
size: -
D: TRBD1
J: TRBJ2-7
V: TRBV7-6

CDR3: CASSRTLGLAGGRPDTQYF
DNA: TGTGCCAGCAGCCGAACATTGGGACTAGCGGGAGGGCGGCCAGATACGCAGTATTTT
size: -
D: TRBD2
J: TRBJ2-3
V: TRBV28

CDR3: CASSPIAHEAFF
DNA: TGTGCCAGCAGCCCCATTGCGCATGAAGCTTTCTTT
size: -
D: -
J: TRBJ1-1
V: TRBV5-4

CDR3: CASSSVGGQPYGYTF
DNA: TGTGCCAGCAGTTCCGTGGGCGGACAGCCCTATGGCTACACCTTC
size: -
D: -
J: TRBJ1-2
V: TRBV28

CDR3: CASSFSSSTQETQYF
DNA: TGCGCCAGCAGCTTTTCTTCTAGTACTCAAGAGACCCAGTACTTC
size: -
D: -
J: TRBJ2-5
V: TRBV5-1

CDR3: CSVRDRVSYEQYF
DNA: TGCAGCGTTAGAGACAGGGTCTCCTACGAGCAGTACTTC
size: -
D: TRBD1
J: TRBJ2-7
V: TRBV29-1

CDR3: CASTLVYRTDTQYF
DNA: TGCGCCAGCACACTAGTCTACCGCACAGATACGCAGTATTTT
size: -
D: -
J: TRBJ2-3
V: TRBV5-1

CDR3: CASRLGLAGSYEQYF
DNA: TGTGCCAGCAGATTGGGACTAGCGGGCTCCTACGAGCAGTACTTC
size: -
D: TRBD2
J: TRBJ2-7
V: TRBV6-5

CDR3: CASKLRQGTYEQYF
DNA: TGTGCCAGCAAACTACGACAGGGGACGTACGAGCAGTACTTC
size: -
D: TRBD1
J: TRBJ2-7
V: TRBV5-6

CDR3: CASSLTTGRGETQYF
DNA: TGTGCCAGCAGCTTAACCACAGGGAGGGGAGAGACCCAGTACTTC
size: once
D: -
J: TRBJ2-5
V: TRBV7-9

CDR3: CASRVTGYEQYF
DNA: TGTGCCAGCAGGGTAACAGGCTACGAGCAGTACTTC
size: once
D: -
J: TRBJ2-7
V: TRBV7-9

CDR3: CASSLVPGTSLGPSTDTQYF
DNA: TGCGCCAGCAGCTTGGTTCCCGGGACTAGTTTAGGGCCTAGCACAGATACGCAGTATTTT
size: -
D: TRBD2
J: TRBJ2-3
V: TRBV5-1

CDR3: CSGRDLPTDTQYF
DNA: TGCAGCGGAAGGGACTTGCCAACGGATACGCAGTATTTT
size: -
D: -
J: TRBJ2-3
V: TRBV29-1

CDR3: CASSLTGGAVGEQYF
DNA: TGCGCCAGCAGCTTAACCGGGGGGGCCGTGGGAGAGCAGTACTTC
size: -
D: TRBD2
J: TRBJ2-7
V: TRBV5-1

CDR3: CASSLGGGRTFF
DNA: TGTGCCAGCAGCTTAGGTGGGGGGAGGACGTTCTTC
size: -
D: -
J: TRBJ2-1
V: TRBV11-1

CDR3: CATSRDLGGEQYF
DNA: TGTGCCACCAGCAGAGATTTAGGGGGCGAGCAGTACTTC
size: -
D: -
J: TRBJ2-7
V: TRBV15

CDR3: CASSLRLAGGSYSTDTQYF
DNA: TGTGCCAGCAGCTTGCGACTAGCGGGGGGTTCCTATAGCACAGATACGCAGTATTTT
size: -
D: TRBD2
J: TRBJ2-3
V: TRBV7-6

CDR3: CASSLEAGYTDTQYF
DNA: TGCGCCAGCAGCTTGGAAGCGGGGTACACAGATACGCAGTATTTT
size: few
D: TRBD2
J: TRBJ2-3
V: TRBV5-1

CDR3: CASSSRGGLAGTDTQYF
DNA: TGTGCCAGCAGCAGCCGCGGTGGACTAGCGGGCACAGATACGCAGTATTTT
size: -
D: TRBD2
J: TRBJ2-3
V: TRBV7-9

CDR3: CASSPDRGRLTAEAFF
DNA: TGTGCCAGCAGCCCTGACAGGGGGCGCCTTACCGCTGAAGCTTTCTTT
size: -
D: TRBD1
J: TRBJ1-1
V: TRBV7-9

CDR3: CASRMAGGYEQYF
DNA: TGTGCCAGCAGGATGGCGGGAGGATACGAGCAGTACTTC
size: once
D: TRBD2
J: TRBJ2-7
V: TRBV6-5

CDR3: CASSVMTDQPQHF
DNA: TGTGCCAGCTCAGTCATGACTGATCAGCCCCAGCATTTT
size: -
D: -
J: TRBJ1-5
V: TRBV18

CDR3: CASSSWTEGLYNSPLHF
DNA: TGTGCCAGCAGCTCATGGACAGAAGGGCTCTATAATTCACCCCTCCACTTT
size: -
D: -
J: TRBJ1-6
V: TRBV5-6

CDR3: CASSLYGTGPADNEQFF
DNA: TGTGCCAGCAGTTTATACGGGACAGGTCCGGCGGACAATGAGCAGTTCTTC
size: -
D: TRBD1
J: TRBJ2-1
V: TRBV28

CDR3: CATSRELGNYGYTF
DNA: TGTGCCACCAGCAGAGAACTAGGGAACTATGGCTACACCTTC
size: -
D: -
J: TRBJ1-2
V: TRBV15

CDR3: CASSFIFFGEISSYNEQFF
DNA: TGTGCCAGCAGTTTTATTTTTTTCGGGGAGATTAGCTCCTACAATGAGCAGTTCTTC
size: -
D: -
J: TRBJ2-1
V: TRBV28

CDR3: CASSLNIRLLNEQFF
DNA: TGTGCCAGCAGTTTAAATATCCGCCTACTTAATGAGCAGTTCTTC
size: -
D: -
J: TRBJ2-1
V: TRBV28

CDR3: CSVAGGPGISEQYF
DNA: TGCAGCGTTGCGGGAGGTCCGGGTATCAGTGAGCAGTACTTC
size: once
D: TRBD2
J: TRBJ2-7
V: TRBV29-1

CDR3: CASSQDRIALLTYEQYF
DNA: TGTGCCAGCAGTCAGGACAGGATCGCTCTCCTTACCTACGAGCAGTACTTC
size: -
D: TRBD1
J: TRBJ2-7
V: TRBV28

CDR3: CASSLVAYEQYF
DNA: TGTGCCAGCAGCTTAGTAGCTTACGAGCAGTACTTC
size: -
D: -
J: TRBJ2-7
V: TRBV7-8

CDR3: CASSPYDSVGNYGYTF
DNA: TGTGCCAGCTCACCCTACGACAGCGTGGGGAACTATGGCTACACCTTC
size: -
D: -
J: TRBJ1-2
V: TRBV18

CDR3: CSASRGDEQYF
DNA: TGCAGTGCTAGTCGCGGGGACGAGCAGTACTTC
size: -
D: -
J: TRBJ2-7
V: TRBV20-1

CDR3: CATSGPPIHGDSYTF
DNA: TGTGCCACCAGCGGGCCACCGATACACGGCGATAGCTACACCTTC
size: -
D: -
J: TRBJ1-2
V: TRBV15

CDR3: CASTPIGTASTDTQYF
DNA: TGTGCCAGCACCCCTATTGGGACAGCTAGCACAGATACGCAGTATTTT
size: -
D: TRBD1
J: TRBJ2-3
V: TRBV7-9

CDR3: CASSLGTGGGAYEQYF
DNA: TGCGCCAGCAGCTTGGGGACAGGGGGCGGTGCCTACGAGCAGTACTTC
size: -
D: TRBD1
J: TRBJ2-7
V: TRBV5-1

CDR3: CAIRGTGVNEQFF
DNA: TGTGCCATCAGAGGGACAGGGGTCAATGAGCAGTTCTTC
size: -
D: TRBD1
J: TRBJ2-1
V: TRBV10-3

CDR3: CASSLTGGSNQPQHF
DNA: TGTGCCAGCAGCTTGACAGGGGGCAGTAATCAGCCCCAGCATTTT
size: -
D: TRBD1
J: TRBJ1-5
V: TRBV11-2

CDR3: CASSPRAGGRETQYF
DNA: TGTGCCAGCAGCCCTAGGGCGGGAGGGCGAGAGACCCAGTACTTC
size: -
D: TRBD2
J: TRBJ2-5
V: TRBV5-4

CDR3: CASMDYPSYEQYF
DNA: TGTGCCAGTATGGACTACCCTTCCTACGAGCAGTACTTC
size: -
D: -
J: TRBJ2-7
V: TRBV28

CDR3: CASSVGGGAALNTEAFF
DNA: TGTGCCAGCAGCGTAGGGGGCGGGGCCGCCTTGAACACTGAAGCTTTCTTT
size: -
D: -
J: TRBJ1-1
V: TRBV9